The 11 T cell receptor beta chains listed next were all sequenced from one sample in a study of blood T cell repertoires in COVID-19. Assay used: immunoSEQ multiplex PCR; TCRdb lists only in-frame clones, some missing. The table records 200,000 to 250,000 clones, around four fifths of them present only once. Sequences were obtained from peripheral blood. The receptors were sampled from a man aged 50-60 years with acute or convalescent COVID-19.

V is TRBV19 and J is TRBJ1-1, with D tentatively TRBD1 (5 bases). V shed 6 bases and J shed 0 bases, with 11 bases lying between them. The V gene's germline CDR1 is LNHDA and CDR2 SQIVND (reference sequence). The CDR3 has 14 amino acids. The chain's CDR3 is CASRIGGMNTEAFF. The CDR3 DNA reads TGTGCCAGTAGGATCGGGGGGATGAACACTGAAGCTTTCTTT. Based on the CDR3 plus reference TRBV19 and TRBJ1-1, the full variable domain is DGGITQSPKYLFRKEGQNVTLSCEQNLNHDAMYWYRQDPGQGLRLIYYSQIVNDFQKGDIAEGYSVSREKKESFPLTVTSAQKNPTAFYLCASRIGGMNTEAFFGQGTRLTVV.

The gene calls are TRBV2 and TRBJ2-7, with 7 bases matching TRBD1. Germline CDR1 reads SNHLY; CDR2 reads FYNNEI. V dropped 6 bases and J dropped 6; count of bases not matched to a gene: 14. This CDR3 has 15 amino acids. The CDR3, as DNA: TGTGCCAGCAGCACCCACAGGGGACATGTTTCCGAGCAGTACTTC. Translated: CASSTHRGHVSEQYF.

The V and J genes are TRBV19 and TRBJ2-1; the match to TRBD1 covers 9 bases. Germline V gene data show CDR1 as LNHDA and CDR2 as SQIVND (reference sequence). The ends lost 6 bases at V and 7 bases at J; junction bases unmatched: 7. There are 14 residues in the CDR3. The CDR3 DNA follows: TGTGCCAGTAGCCAGACAGGGGGGAGGAATGAGCAGTTCTTC. As protein: CASSQTGGRNEQFF.

The chain links TRBV15 to TRBJ1-1, with 9 bases lining up with TRBD1. The CDR3 has 16 amino acids. The V and J ends lost 1 base and 2 bases, in that order; junction bases with no gene match: 5. CDR1 is LNHNV and CDR2 is YYDKDF in the germline V gene (reference sequence). The CDR3: CATSRAGTGHNTEAFF. The CDR3 DNA sequence: TGTGCCACCAGCAGAGCCGGGACAGGGCACAACACTGAAGCTTTCTTT. Variable domain in full (rest from reference TRBV15 and TRBJ1-1): DAMVIQNPRYQVTQFGKPVTLSCSQTLNHNVMYWYQQKSSQAPKLLFHYYDKDFNNEADTPDNFQSRRPNTSFCFLDIRSPGLGDTAMYLCATSRAGTGHNTEAFFGQGTRLTVV.

This clone was seen more than once but under ten times. This sequence joins TRBV6-2 or TRBV6-3 and TRBJ2-5, with D maybe TRBD2 (5 bases). The CDR3 totals 16 residues. Germline lookup yields CDR1 MNHEY and CDR2 SVGEGT. The ends were cut back, 4 bases at V and 0 bases at J, with 15 bases in the middle. As DNA, the CDR3 is TGTGCCAGCAGTTCCTCCCAACTAGTTTACCAAGAGACCCAGTACTTC. This translates into CASSSSQLVYQETQYF.

In its sample, this clone was seen once. The chain employs TRBV5-5 and TRBJ1-1, with 7 bases identical to TRBD1. The CDR3 runs 17 residues. CDR1 is SGHKS and CDR2 is YYEKEE in the germline V gene (reference sequence). With V trimmed by 4 bases and J by 1 base, 13 bases remained unmatched. As DNA, the CDR3 is TGTGCCAGCAGCACAATAACCTCCGGGACAGCGAACACTGAAGCTTTCTTT. Translating it yields CASSTITSGTANTEAFF.

This clone appeared a single time. The chain combines TRBV28 with TRBJ1-4; TRBD1 aligns across 9 bases. This CDR3 region has 17 residues. CDR1 MDHEN and CDR2 SYDVKM come from the germline V gene. V lost 6 bases to trimming and J lost 13 bases; unmatched junction nucleotides: 21. CDR3 nucleotides: TGTGCCAGCAGCCCGGGACAGGGAAAAGGGTATGAAAAGGGACTGTTTTTT. This gives the protein CASSPGQGKGYEKGLFF.

This chain connects TRBV11-2 to TRBJ2-2; D remains ambiguous. With 8 bases removed from V and 4 bases from J, the gap between germline ends came to 14 bases. This CDR3 has 14 residues. CDR1 is SGHAT and CDR2 is FQNNGV in the germline V gene. CDR3 region: CASLRPGPTGELFF. The CDR3 DNA sequence: TGTGCCAGCCTACGGCCTGGGCCCACCGGGGAGCTGTTTTTT.

J is TRBJ1-1 and V is TRBV3-1 (or the pseudogene TRBV3-2), with D perhaps matching TRBD1 (6 bases). The ends were cut back, 4 bases at V and 1 base at J, with 19 bases in the middle. The CDR3 consists of 17 residues. CDR1 is LGHDT and CDR2 is YNNKEL in the germline V gene (reference sequence). The CDR3 is CASSPTLGTTGNTEAFF. The CDR3, as DNA: TGTGCCAGCAGCCCGACCTTAGGCACGACAGGGAACACTGAAGCTTTCTTT.

This chain links TRBV7-9 with TRBJ2-1; 7 positions match TRBD2. J was trimmed by 9 bases and V by 6 bases; bases with no gene match: 17. Germline V gives CDR1 SEHNR, CDR2 FQNEAQ (reference sequence). This CDR3 contains 16 residues. CDR3 sequence: CASSREVGLGTGEQFF. CDR3 nucleotides: TGTGCCAGCAGTCGAGAAGTTGGACTAGGGACTGGTGAGCAGTTCTTC.

This chain links TRBV28 with TRBJ1-3; no reliable D call. This CDR3 has 14 residues. Trimming stripped 2 bases from V and 0 bases from J, with 5 bases between. Looked up from germline, CDR1 is MDHEN and CDR2 is SYDVKM. CDR3 in DNA: TGTGCCAGCAGTTTAGCAGACTCTGGAAACACCATATATTTT. Its translation is CASSLADSGNTIYF.